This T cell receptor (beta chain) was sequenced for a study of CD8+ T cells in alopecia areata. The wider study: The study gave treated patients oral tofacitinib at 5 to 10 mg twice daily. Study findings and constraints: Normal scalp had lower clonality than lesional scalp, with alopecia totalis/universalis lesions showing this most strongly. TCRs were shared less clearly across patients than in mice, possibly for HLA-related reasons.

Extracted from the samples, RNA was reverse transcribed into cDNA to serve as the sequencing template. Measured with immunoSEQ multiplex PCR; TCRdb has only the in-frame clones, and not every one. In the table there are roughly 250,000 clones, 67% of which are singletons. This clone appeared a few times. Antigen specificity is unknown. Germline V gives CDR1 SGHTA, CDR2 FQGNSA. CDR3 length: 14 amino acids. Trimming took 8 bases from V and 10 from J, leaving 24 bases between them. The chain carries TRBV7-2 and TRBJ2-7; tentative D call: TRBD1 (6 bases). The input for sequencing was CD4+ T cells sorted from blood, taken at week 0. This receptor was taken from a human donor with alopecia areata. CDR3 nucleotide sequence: TGTGCCAGCGGGCAAGACTTTGGGACAAATCTCCAGTACTTC. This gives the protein CASGQDFGTNLQYF.